The clone carrying this TCR beta chain was seen just once. Its antigen is currently unknown. This sample was included in a study of cytomegalovirus exposure and HLA in healthy donors. PCR used 60 Vbeta primers and 13 Jbeta primers. Produced via immunoSEQ multiplex PCR; TCRdb's table is partial and in-frame only. This sample carries about 280,000 clones, around 90% of them seen once, and the ten largest clones take 2% to 3%. Germline loops: CDR1 GTSNPN, CDR2 SVGIG (reference sequence). V was clipped by 3 bases and J by 3 bases; unmatched bases: 7. The CDR3 totals 15 residues. Study conclusions and caveats: About 87% or about 30% of the time was how often most TCR beta V segments were productive, according to an earlier analysis.

The origin of this receptor is a woman in her late teens or twenties in good health and CMV-seronegative. Sequenced sample: PBMCs. The chain recombines TRBV30 with TRBJ1-5; the match to TRBD1 covers 8 bases. The CDR3 DNA is TGTGCCTGGAGACGGACAGGGAGCACCAATCAGCCCCAGCATTTT. This sequence encodes CAWRRTGSTNQPQHF. Variable domain in full (rest from reference TRBV30 and TRBJ1-5): SQTIHQWPATLVQPVGSPLSLECTVEGTSNPNLYWYRQAAGRGLQLLFYSVGIGQISSEVPQNLSASRPQDRQFILSSKKLLLSDSGFYLCAWRRTGSTNQPQHFGDGTRLSIL.